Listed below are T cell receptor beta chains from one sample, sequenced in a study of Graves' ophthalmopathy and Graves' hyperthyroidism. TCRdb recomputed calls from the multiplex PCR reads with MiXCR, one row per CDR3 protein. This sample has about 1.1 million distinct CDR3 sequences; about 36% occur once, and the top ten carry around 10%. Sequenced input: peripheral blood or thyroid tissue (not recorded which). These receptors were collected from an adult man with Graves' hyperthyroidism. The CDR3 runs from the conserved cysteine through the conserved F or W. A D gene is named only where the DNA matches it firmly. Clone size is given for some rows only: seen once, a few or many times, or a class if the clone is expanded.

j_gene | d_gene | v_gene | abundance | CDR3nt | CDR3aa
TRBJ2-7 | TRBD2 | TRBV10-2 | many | TGCGCCAGCAGTGCCGGACTAGCGGGAGGCCTCTACGAGCAGTACTTC | CASSAGLAGGLYEQYF
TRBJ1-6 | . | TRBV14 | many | TGTGCCAGCAGCAAGGGTTTTTTACTCCACTTT | CASSKGFLLHF
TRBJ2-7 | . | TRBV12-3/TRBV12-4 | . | TGTGCCAGCAGTTTTTCGGCCACAGATACGCAGTACTTC | CASSFSATDTQYF
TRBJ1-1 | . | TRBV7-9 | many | TGTGCCAGCAGCACGACAGCCATGAACACTGAAGCTTTCTTT | CASSTTAMNTEAFF
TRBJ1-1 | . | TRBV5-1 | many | TGCGCCAGCAGCCTACAGGATGACACTGAAGCTTTCTTT | CASSLQDDTEAFF
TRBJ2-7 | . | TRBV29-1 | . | TGCAGCGGCCGGGACTTCCACGAGCAGTACTTC | CSGRDFHEQYF
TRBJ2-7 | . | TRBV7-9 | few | TGTGCCAGCAGCGGGGCTAGACGTTACGAGCAGTACTTC | CASSGARRYEQYF
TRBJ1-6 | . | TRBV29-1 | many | TGCAGCGTTTCAGGGACGAGGAATTCACCCCTCCACTTT | CSVSGTRNSPLHF
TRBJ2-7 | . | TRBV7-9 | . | TGTGCCAGCCGCCCCCGTATGCTCCCCCGTACTGGCGAGCAGTACTTC | CASRPRMLPRTGEQYF
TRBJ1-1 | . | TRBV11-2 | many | TGTGCCAGCAGCTTATCTCCAGCTAACACTGAAGCTTTCTTT | CASSLSPANTEAFF
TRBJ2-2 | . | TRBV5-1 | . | TGCGCCAGCAGCTTAGAATTAGCGGATGAGCAGTTTTTT | CASSLELADEQFF
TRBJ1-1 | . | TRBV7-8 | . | TGTGCCAGCAGCCAAGTCGTCGGGGATACTGAAGCTTTCTTT | CASSQVVGDTEAFF
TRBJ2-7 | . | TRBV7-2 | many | TGTGCCAGCAGCCTAACAACCTACGAGCAGTACTTC | CASSLTTYEQYF
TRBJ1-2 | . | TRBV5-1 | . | TGCGCCAGCAGCCTGGGACTATCCGGTTATGGCTACACCTTC | CASSLGLSGYGYTF
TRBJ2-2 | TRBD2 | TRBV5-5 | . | TGTGCCAGCAGCCAAAGCGGGGGGGAGAACACCGGGGAGCTGTTTTTT | CASSQSGGENTGELFF
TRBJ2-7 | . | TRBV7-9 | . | TGTGCCAGCAGCCTAAACGACAGATCCTCCTACGAGCAGTACTTC | CASSLNDRSSYEQYF
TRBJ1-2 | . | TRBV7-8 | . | TGTGCCAGCAGCCCGGGGTCGGTTGATAACTATGGCTACACCTTC | CASSPGSVDNYGYTF
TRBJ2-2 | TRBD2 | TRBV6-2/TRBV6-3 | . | TGTGCCAGCAGTTGGATTCGCACTAGCGGGAGAAGGGAGTTCGGCGGGGAGCTGTTTTTT | CASSWIRTSGRREFGGELFF
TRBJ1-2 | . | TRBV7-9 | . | TGTGCCAGCAGCCGAGGGCCAAGTGGCTACACCTTC | CASSRGPSGYTF
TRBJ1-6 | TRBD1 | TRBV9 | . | TGTGCCAGCAGCGCCCAGCCGGGACAGCCGAATTCACCCCTCCACTTT | CASSAQPGQPNSPLHF
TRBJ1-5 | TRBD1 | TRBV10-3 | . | TGTGCTACCGGTCAACAGGGGGCAAAGCAGCCCCAGCATTTT | CATGQQGAKQPQHF
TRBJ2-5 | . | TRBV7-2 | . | TGTGCCAGCAGCTTAGTTCTTAAAGAGACCCAGTACTTC | CASSLVLKETQYF
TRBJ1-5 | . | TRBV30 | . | TGTGCCTGGGGGACCAAAAGGCAGCCCCAGCATTTT | CAWGTKRQPQHF
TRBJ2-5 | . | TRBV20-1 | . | TGCAGTGCTAGAGATCGTCTACCCCATGAAGAGACCCAGTACTTC | CSARDRLPHEETQYF
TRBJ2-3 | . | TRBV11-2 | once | TGTGCCAGCAGCTTAGGCAGTTCTAGCACAGATACGCAGTATTTT | CASSLGSSSTDTQYF
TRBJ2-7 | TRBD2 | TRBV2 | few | TGTGCCAGCCGGGGGTCACTAGCGGGAGGGAGCTCCTACGAGCAGTACTTC | CASRGSLAGGSSYEQYF
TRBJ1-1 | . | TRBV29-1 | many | TGCAGCGTTGAGTCAGCAGGTCTCCCCGACACTGAAGCTTTCTTT | CSVESAGLPDTEAFF
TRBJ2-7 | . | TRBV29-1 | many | TGCAGCGCACTCGCAGACTACGAGCAGTACTTC | CSALADYEQYF